This TCR beta chain came from a study of T cell responses to AZD1222 COVID-19 vaccine. Study-wide points: Spike was spanned by vaccine-associated CD4 TCRs, which were dominant at 160-218 and 743-854. No day 14 peak samples; only post-peak repertoires were characterized. Most donors were white British and more were female, and clonal diversity was possibly underestimated. In the spike-specific TCR repertoire, nearly half reportedly target unmutated variant regions.

The data were produced by immunoSEQ multiplex PCR, yet TCRdb's version contains in-frame clones alone and is incomplete. The table lists roughly 170,000 clones, around 94% of them singletons. Germline V CDR1 and CDR2: LNHDA, SQIVND (reference sequence). The CDR3 consists of 14 residues. The ends were cut back, 4 bases at V and 0 bases at J, with 10 bases in the middle. With respect to this clone: The antigen is undetermined.

The sequencing here drew on peripheral blood, taken 28 days after the second AZD1222 dose. This chain uses TRBV19 with TRBJ2-7, with a weak D call TRBD1 (5 bases). The clonotype comes from an adult who received the AZD1222 COVID-19 vaccine. The CDR3, as DNA: TGTGCCAGTAGTAGCAGGGTTAGCTCCTACGAGCAGTACTTC. It translates to CASSSRVSSYEQYF.